Here is one T cell receptor beta chain with its context. This sample is part of a study of blood T cell repertoires in COVID-19. Whole-study context: The origin of the acute and convalescent COVID-19 samples was the United States, Italy and Spain.

Germline V CDR1 and CDR2: LGHDT, YNNKEL (reference sequence). The CDR3 contains 12 residues. V shed 3 bases and J shed 6 bases, with 8 bases lying between them. Per the authors' pipeline: Amplification of reference gene primers provided the estimated nucleated cell counts. Using immunoSEQ multiplex PCR, the repertoire was profiled, and TCRdb retains in-frame clones only, with some absent. D and trimming come from the DNA, and the V and J calls and clone size come from that table. The data hold about 39,000 clones, with about 82% observed a single time. This TCR derives from a man in his sixties in a cohort sampled during active COVID-19. The sample was peripheral blood. The chain joins TRBV3-1 (or the pseudogene TRBV3-2) to TRBJ1-1; D unresolved. CDR3 nucleotides: TGTGCCAGCAGCCAGGGAGGACCTGAAGCTTTCTTT. Translating gives CASSQGGPEAFF.